One sample yielded the 22 T cell receptor beta chains listed below, sequenced in a study of cytomegalovirus exposure and HLA in healthy donors. Primers included in the PCR were 60 Vbeta and 13 Jbeta primers. Sequenced by immunoSEQ multiplex PCR; TCRdb stores in-frame clones only, minus some. This sample has 180,000 or so clones, with approximately 80% found just once. Sequencing was performed on PBMCs. Every receptor here comes from a woman aged 18-29 years in good health and CMV-seronegative.

J is TRBJ2-7 and V is TRBV28, with 9 bases lining up with TRBD1. The CDR3 spans 19 residues. CDR1 is MDHEN and CDR2 is SYDVKM in the germline V gene. With V trimmed by 7 bases and J by 4 bases, 23 bases remained unmatched. The DNA for the CDR3 is TGTGCCAGCAAACCGACAGGGGGGACTTTCTACACCTTAGAATACGAGCAGTACTTC. It is translated as CASKPTGGTFYTLEYEQYF.

The V and J genes are TRBV28 and TRBJ1-3, with D unresolved. V lost 6 bases and J lost 0, with 15 bases in between. In germline, CDR1 is MDHEN, CDR2 SYDVKM. This CDR3 is 16 amino acids long. The CDR3 loop reads CASRPTLTGSGNTIYF. The CDR3 DNA sequence: TGTGCCAGCAGGCCAACCTTGACGGGCTCTGGAAACACCATATATTTT.

The chain carries TRBV4-3 and TRBJ2-1; 10 bases agree with TRBD2. This CDR3 is 19 amino acids long. After removal of 4 bases from V and 0 bases from J, the junction contained 12 bases not matched to a gene. Germline CDR1 LGHNA, CDR2 YSLEER. The CDR3 sequence is CASSPRVAGGSNSYNEQFF. The CDR3 DNA reads as TGCGCCAGCAGCCCCCGGGTAGCGGGAGGCTCAAACTCCTACAATGAGCAGTTCTTC.

This chain connects TRBV12-5 to TRBJ2-4; TRBD1 is a possible D gene (7 bases). This CDR3 region has 15 residues. V was shortened by 7 bases and J by 1 base, with 14 bases between the two germline ends. Germline CDR1 reads LGHNT; CDR2 reads FRNRAP. This CDR3 reads CASAQQGRAKNIQYF. CDR3 nucleotides: TGTGCTAGTGCCCAACAGGGGAGGGCCAAAAACATTCAGTACTTC.

The genes are TRBV9 and TRBJ1-3; D ambiguous. Germline CDR1 is SGDLS and CDR2 is YYNGEE. The V end was cut by 0 bases, the J end by 0 bases, with 4 bases between. The CDR3 consists of 14 residues. The CDR3 DNA reads as TGTGCCAGCAGCGTAGCTTCCTCTGGAAACACCATATATTTT. This sequence encodes CASSVASSGNTIYF.

The chain uses TRBV7-3 and TRBJ2-7; D might be TRBD2 (7 bases). From germline, CDR1 is SGHTA and CDR2 FQGTGA. The germline V and J ends were trimmed by 4 bases and 2 bases, with 33 bases remaining between them. The CDR3 runs to 21 residues. In DNA form, the CDR3 reads TGTGCCAGCAGCTCGCCCCAATCGGGGGGCAACGCCCTGACTCGGGCCTACGAGCAGTACTTC. Amino acids: CASSSPQSGGNALTRAYEQYF.

This clone was observed a single time. The V and J genes are TRBV7-9 and TRBJ2-2; 7 bases line up with TRBD2. The length of the CDR3 is 14 residues. The germline gives CDR1 SEHNR, CDR2 FQNEAQ (reference sequence). V was clipped by 2 bases and J by 5 bases; unmatched bases: 2. In nucleotides, the CDR3 is TGTGCCAGCAGCTTACTGCGGGAGACCGGGGAGCTGTTTTTT. Translating gives CASSLLRETGELFF.

The gene calls are TRBV5-1 and TRBJ2-2, with 9 bases aligning to TRBD2. Trimming removed 1 base from V and 0 bases from J; junction bases left unmatched: 7. CDR1 and CDR2 (germline): SGHRS, YFSETQ. This CDR3 is built from 18 residues. The chain's CDR3 is CASSLKVAGAANTGELFF. The CDR3 DNA sequence: TGCGCCAGCAGCTTGAAGGTAGCGGGAGCGGCGAACACCGGGGAGCTGTTTTTT.

The chain links TRBV28 to TRBJ1-2; unclear D gene. Per the germline V gene, CDR1 is MDHEN and CDR2 is SYDVKM. V lost 2 bases and J lost 0, with 7 bases in between. There are 14 residues in the CDR3. The CDR3 region is CASSLAGPNYGYTF. The CDR3 coding sequence is TGTGCCAGCAGTTTAGCGGGCCCTAACTATGGCTACACCTTC.

CDR3 loop: CASSQGTGRNTIYF. The CDR3 region has the DNA TGCGCCAGCAGCCAGGGTACAGGAAGAAACACCATATATTTT. The rearrangement uses TRBV4-3 and TRBJ1-3; the D gene is possibly TRBD1 (5 bases). Between the trimmed V and J ends, which lost 3 bases and 5 bases, there was a span of 11 bases. Germline V gene data show CDR1 as LGHNA and CDR2 as YSLEER. This CDR3 region has 14 residues.

This clone was seen only a few times. The chain joins TRBV5-1 to TRBJ2-1; 8 positions match TRBD2. The CDR3 length is 15 residues. CDR1 SGHRS and CDR2 YFSETQ come from the germline V gene. The trim removed 3 bases at V and 7 bases at J, leaving 9 bases unmatched. CDR3 sequence reads: CASSSGGGSGNEQFF. The DNA for the CDR3 is TGCGCCAGCAGCTCGGGGGGGGGATCGGGAAATGAGCAGTTCTTC.

This rearrangement joins TRBV4-3 to TRBJ2-3; 11 bases map to TRBD2. After removal of 3 bases from V and 3 bases from J, the junction contained 2 bases not matched to a gene. Per the germline V gene, CDR1 is LGHNA and CDR2 is YSLEER. CDR3 length: 15 residues. DNA for the CDR3: TGCGCCAGCAGCCATACTAGCGGGAGTACAGATACGCAGTATTTT. This sequence encodes CASSHTSGSTDTQYF.

This sequence joins TRBV18 and TRBJ2-1; perhaps TRBD1 as D (5 bases). The CDR3 extends over 13 amino acids. CDR1 is KGHSH and CDR2 is LQKENI in the germline V gene. Trimming took off 2 bases at V and 4 bases at J, with 6 bases between the two ends. Written as DNA, the CDR3 is TGTGCCAGCTCACCAGGGGCTTACAATGAGCAGTTCTTC. This translates into CASSPGAYNEQFF. The full variable domain, its missing parts supplied by reference TRBV18 and TRBJ2-1, is NAGVMQNPRHLVRRRGQEARLRCSPMKGHSHVYWYRQLPEEGLKFMVYLQKENIIDESGMPKERFSAEFPKEGPSILRIQQVVRGDSAAYFCASSPGAYNEQFFGPGTRLTVL.

The rearrangement uses TRBV7-9 and TRBJ1-4; 7 bases align to TRBD1. The germline V gene encodes CDR1 SEHNR and CDR2 FQNEAQ (reference sequence). The V segment lost 4 bases and the J segment 0 bases; nucleotides outside the gene matches: 2. CDR3 length: 15 amino acids. The CDR3 nucleotides are TGTGCCAGCAGCTCCCAGGGGGCAACTAATGAAAAACTGTTTTTT. Translation gives CASSSQGATNEKLFF.

CDR3 sequence reads: CASSLASGNYYNEQFF. The DNA of the CDR3 is TGTGCCAGCAGCTTAGCTAGCGGAAACTACTACAATGAGCAGTTCTTC. The chain has TRBV11-1 and TRBJ2-1; TRBD2 might be the D (6 bases). Germline V gene lookup returns CDR1 SGHAT and CDR2 FQDESV (reference sequence). Trimming cost V 0 bases and J 3 bases, with 12 bases left between them. This CDR3 spans 16 amino acids.

A few counts support this clone. V usage is TRBV7-2 and J usage is TRBJ2-2, with TRBD2 as a possible D gene (5 bases). The CDR3 is made up of 13 amino acids. The V end was cut by 3 bases, the J end by 10 bases, with 12 bases between. In germline, CDR1 is SGHTA, CDR2 FQGNSA. CDR3 sequence (DNA): TGTGCCAGCAGCTTTCGAGGGAGTATGGAGCTGTTTTTT. This sequence encodes CASSFRGSMELFF.

A few counts support this clone. The chain recombines TRBV5-6 with TRBJ1-1, with D perhaps TRBD1 (6 bases). Germline V gives CDR1 SGHDT, CDR2 YYEEEE. Trimming removed 4 bases from V and 1 base from J, with 8 bases in between. The CDR3 has 13 amino acids. CDR3 sequence reads: CASSPGQNTEAFF. The CDR3 DNA reads as TGTGCCAGCAGCCCGGGACAGAACACTGAAGCTTTCTTT. Filled out from reference TRBV5-6 and TRBJ1-1, the complete variable domain reads DAGVTQSPTHLIKTRGQQVTLRCSPKSGHDTVSWYQQALGQGPQFIFQYYEEEERQRGNFPDRFSGHQFPNYSSELNVNALLLGDSALYLCASSPGQNTEAFFGQGTRLTVV.

A few counts support this clone. This chain uses TRBV14 with TRBJ2-7, with TRBD2 matching over 8 bases. The V gene end was trimmed by 4 bases and the J gene end by 2 bases; junction bases not matched to a gene: 7. This CDR3 region has 15 residues. In germline, CDR1 is SGHDN, CDR2 FVKESK. CDR3 sequence reads: CASSRGTRRPYEQYF. The CDR3 DNA reads as TGTGCCAGCAGCCGCGGGACTAGGCGTCCCTACGAGCAGTACTTC.

This clone was seen a few times. J is TRBJ2-5 and V is TRBV5-1; TRBD2 matches at 10 bases. Germline V lookup: CDR1 SGHRS, CDR2 YFSETQ. J gave up 2 bases and V 4 bases, and 14 bases lay outside the gene matches. The CDR3 has 18 amino acids. DNA of the CDR3: TGCGCCAGCAGCCGCTACCTCCTAGCGGGAGATCTGCAAGAGACCCAGTACTTC. It translates to CASSRYLLAGDLQETQYF.

The chain joins TRBV6-6 to TRBJ2-3, with 7 bases matching TRBD2. Losses at the gene ends were 2 bases for V and 3 bases for J; bases not matched to a gene: 2. Germline-derived CDR1 and CDR2 are MNHNY and SVGAGI (reference sequence). The CDR3 contains 14 residues. The CDR3, as DNA: TGTGCCAGCAGTTACGGCGGGAGAACAGATACGCAGTATTTT. It yields the protein CASSYGGRTDTQYF.

The chain has TRBV7-8 and TRBJ2-7; 11 nucleotides agree with TRBD2. J lost 7 bases, V lost 2 bases, and 22 bases had no gene match. The CDR3 totals 20 residues. Germline V gene data show CDR1 as SGHVS and CDR2 as FQNEAQ. CDR3 sequence: CASSLTRQPNSGGEGWEQYF. As DNA, the CDR3 is TGTGCCAGCAGCTTAACCCGACAGCCAAATAGCGGGGGGGAGGGTTGGGAGCAGTACTTC.

The V and J genes are TRBV27 and TRBJ1-1, with unresolved D. The CDR3 contains 13 residues. V was shortened by 8 bases and J by 0 bases, with 10 bases between the two germline ends. Germline CDR1 and CDR2: MNHEY and SMNVEV (reference sequence). The CDR3 loop is CASATVVNTEAFF. CDR3 DNA: TGTGCCAGCGCCACAGTCGTGAACACTGAAGCTTTCTTT.